This T cell receptor beta chain was observed in a study of T-cell reconstitution after alpha-beta-depleted transplantation in children. CDR1 and CDR2 (germline): KGHDR, SFDVKD. Deletions cut 3 bases from V and 0 bases from J, with 11 bases between. The CDR3 is made up of 16 amino acids. Preparation of the TCRbeta library used unique molecular identifiers. MiXCR, run by TCRdb on the PCR reads, gives a single entry per CDR3 protein. The profile shows about 460,000 distinct CDR3 sequences, under 15% of them singletons. This chain links TRBV24-1 with TRBJ1-5; D unclear. This TCR came from a human donor who donated a stem cell graft to a child with combined immunodeficiency. The starting material was PBMCs from the stem cell graft donor, obtained from the stem cell graft. CDR3 nucleotides: TGTGCCACCAGTGATGGACGGTCTGTTAGCAATCAGCCCCAGCATTTT. Translated, it gives CATSDGRSVSNQPQHF.